The entry below gives a single T cell receptor (beta chain) sequence along with its context. The same CDR3 also results from other DNA sequences found in this sample. The method was immunoSEQ multiplex PCR; TCRdb's version includes in-frame clones alone and lacks a portion of them. The sample holds fewer than 350,000 clones, more than 70% seen once. This sample was taken from a study of blood T cell repertoires in COVID-19. Study as a whole: All recovered Cohort 3 donors got two negative PCRs, got clearance, or saw symptom resolution. Some COVID-19 samples were acute and others convalescent; all came from the United States, Italy and Spain.

Trimming left V 5 bases short and J 2 bases short, with 9 bases between. CDR3 length equals 13 residues. The sequence was collected from a woman aged 60-75 years in a cohort exposed to, infected with or recovered from COVID-19 (not recorded which). The chain couples TRBV12-3 or TRBV12-4 to TRBJ1-1, with D possibly being TRBD1 (6 bases). Input material: PBMCs or T cells enriched from blood (not recorded which). CDR3 nucleotides: TGTGCCAGCAGTCTACAGGGAAACACTGAAGCTTTCTTT. Translating gives CASSLQGNTEAFF.